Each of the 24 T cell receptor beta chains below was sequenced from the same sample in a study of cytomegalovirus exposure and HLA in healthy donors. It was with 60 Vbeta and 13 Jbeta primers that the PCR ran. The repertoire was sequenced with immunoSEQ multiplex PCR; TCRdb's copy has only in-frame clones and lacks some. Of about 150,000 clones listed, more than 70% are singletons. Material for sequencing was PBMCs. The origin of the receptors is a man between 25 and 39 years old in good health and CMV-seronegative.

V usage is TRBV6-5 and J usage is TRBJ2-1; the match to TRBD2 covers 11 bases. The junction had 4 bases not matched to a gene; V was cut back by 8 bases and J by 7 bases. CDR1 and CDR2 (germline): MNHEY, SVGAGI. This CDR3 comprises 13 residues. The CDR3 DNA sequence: TGTGCCAGCCTGGCTAGCGGGAGGAATGAGCAGTTCTTC. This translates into CASLASGRNEQFF.

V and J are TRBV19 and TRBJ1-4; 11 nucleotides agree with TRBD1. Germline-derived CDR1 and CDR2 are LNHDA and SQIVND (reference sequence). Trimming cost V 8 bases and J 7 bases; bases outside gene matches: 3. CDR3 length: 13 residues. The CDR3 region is CASGDRGFEKLFF. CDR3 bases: TGTGCCAGTGGGGACAGGGGGTTTGAAAAACTGTTTTTT.

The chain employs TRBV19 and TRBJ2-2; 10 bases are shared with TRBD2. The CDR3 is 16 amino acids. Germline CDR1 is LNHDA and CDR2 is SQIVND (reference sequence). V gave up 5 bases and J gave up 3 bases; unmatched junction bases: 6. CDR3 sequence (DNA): TGTGCCAGTAGTTCCCTAGCGGGAGACTACACCGGGGAGCTGTTTTTT. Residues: CASSSLAGDYTGELFF.

Here the CDR3 reads CASTSDRGYYGYTF. The CDR3 nucleotides are TGTGCCAGCACCTCGGACAGGGGCTACTATGGCTACACCTTC. The chain is built from TRBV28 and TRBJ1-2; TRBD1 agrees at 9 bases. This CDR3 region has 14 residues. Germline-derived CDR1 and CDR2 are MDHEN and SYDVKM. The V and J ends lost 7 bases and 3 bases, in that order; junction bases with no gene match: 6.

CDR3 sequence reads: CAISEWDSQNTGELFF. The CDR3 DNA reads as TGTGCCATCAGTGAGTGGGACAGCCAGAACACCGGGGAGCTGTTTTTT. The chain uses TRBV10-3 and TRBJ2-2; TRBD1 matches at 7 bases. This CDR3 region has 16 residues. The V segment lost 1 base and the J segment 1 base; nucleotides outside the gene matches: 3. Germline CDR1 reads ENHRY; CDR2 reads SYGVKD.

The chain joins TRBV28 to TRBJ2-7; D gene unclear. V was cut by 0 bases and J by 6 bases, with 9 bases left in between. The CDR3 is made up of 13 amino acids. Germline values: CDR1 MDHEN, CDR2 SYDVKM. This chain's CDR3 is CASSLWPSREQYF. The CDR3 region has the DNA TGTGCCAGCAGTTTATGGCCGTCGCGCGAGCAGTACTTC.

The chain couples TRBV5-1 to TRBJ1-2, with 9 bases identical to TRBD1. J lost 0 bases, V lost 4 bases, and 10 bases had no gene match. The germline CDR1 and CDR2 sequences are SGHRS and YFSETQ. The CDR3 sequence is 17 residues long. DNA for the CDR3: TGCGCCAGCAGCCCCGGGACAGGGAACCTAGCTAACTATGGCTACACCTTC. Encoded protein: CASSPGTGNLANYGYTF.

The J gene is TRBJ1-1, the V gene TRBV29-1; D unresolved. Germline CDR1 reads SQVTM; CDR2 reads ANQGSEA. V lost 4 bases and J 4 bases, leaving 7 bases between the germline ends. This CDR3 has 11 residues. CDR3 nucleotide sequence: TGCAGCGTTGTCGAGGGCACTGAAGCTTTCTTT. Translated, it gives CSVVEGTEAFF.

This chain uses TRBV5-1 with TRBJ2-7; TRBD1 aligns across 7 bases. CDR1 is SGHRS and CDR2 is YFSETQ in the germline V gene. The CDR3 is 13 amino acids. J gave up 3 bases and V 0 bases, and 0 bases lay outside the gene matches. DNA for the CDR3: TGCGCCAGCAGCTTGGGGACAGGCTACGAGCAGTACTTC. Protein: CASSLGTGYEQYF.

DNA of the CDR3: TGTGCCAGCAGTGAAGCAAGGGACGGGAGGAACAATCAGCCCCAGCATTTT. It specifies CASSEARDGRNNQPQHF. The rearrangement links TRBV6-1 to TRBJ1-5; tentative D call: TRBD1 (5 bases). The CDR3 totals 17 residues. Looked up from germline, CDR1 is MNHNS and CDR2 is SASEGT. V was cut by 0 bases and J by 3 bases, with 15 bases left in between.

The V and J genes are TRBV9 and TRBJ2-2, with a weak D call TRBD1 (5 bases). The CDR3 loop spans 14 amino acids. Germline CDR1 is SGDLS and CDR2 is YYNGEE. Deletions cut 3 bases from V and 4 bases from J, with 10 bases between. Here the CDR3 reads CASSGRQTTGELFF. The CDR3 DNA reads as TGTGCCAGCAGCGGTAGACAGACCACCGGGGAGCTGTTTTTT.

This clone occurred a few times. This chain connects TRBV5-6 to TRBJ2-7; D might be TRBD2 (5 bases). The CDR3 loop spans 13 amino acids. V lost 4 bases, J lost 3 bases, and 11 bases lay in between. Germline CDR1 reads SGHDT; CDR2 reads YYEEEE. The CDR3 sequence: CASSGRGFYEQYF. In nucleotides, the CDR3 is TGTGCCAGCAGCGGGAGAGGTTTCTACGAGCAGTACTTC.

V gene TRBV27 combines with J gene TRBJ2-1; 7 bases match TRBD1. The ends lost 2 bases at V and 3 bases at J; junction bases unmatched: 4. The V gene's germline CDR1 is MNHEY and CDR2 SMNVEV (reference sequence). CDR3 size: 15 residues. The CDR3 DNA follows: TGTGCCAGCAGTTTAATGACAGGGAGCTACAATGAGCAGTTCTTC. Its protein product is CASSLMTGSYNEQFF.

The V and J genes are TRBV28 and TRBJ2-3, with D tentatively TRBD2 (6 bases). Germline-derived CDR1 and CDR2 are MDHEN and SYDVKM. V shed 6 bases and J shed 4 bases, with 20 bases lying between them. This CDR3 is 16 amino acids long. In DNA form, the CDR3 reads TGTGCCAGCAGCAGACTAGTTTCTGTGCAGGCAGATACGCAGTATTTT. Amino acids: CASSRLVSVQADTQYF.

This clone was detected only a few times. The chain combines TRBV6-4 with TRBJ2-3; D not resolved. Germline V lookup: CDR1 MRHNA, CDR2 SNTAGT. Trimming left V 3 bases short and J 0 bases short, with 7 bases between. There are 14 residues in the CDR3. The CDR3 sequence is CASSDGGSTDTQYF. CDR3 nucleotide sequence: TGTGCCAGCAGTGATGGTGGCAGCACAGATACGCAGTATTTT.

CDR3 DNA: TGCGCCAGCAGCCAGGGACTAGTAGCCTACAATGAGCAGTTCTTC. Translation gives CASSQGLVAYNEQFF. The chain combines TRBV4-1 with TRBJ2-1; 8 nucleotides align to TRBD2. The CDR3 is 15 residues long. Per germline, CDR1 MGHRA and CDR2 YSYEKL. After removal of 3 bases from V and 2 bases from J, the junction contained 3 bases not matched to a gene.

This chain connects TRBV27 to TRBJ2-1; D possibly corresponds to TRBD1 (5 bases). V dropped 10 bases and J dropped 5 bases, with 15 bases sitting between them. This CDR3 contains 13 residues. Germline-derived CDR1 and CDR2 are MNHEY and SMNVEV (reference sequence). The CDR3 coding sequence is TGTGCCACCCTAGGGAACAGGAACAATGAGCAGTTCTTC. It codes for CATLGNRNNEQFF.

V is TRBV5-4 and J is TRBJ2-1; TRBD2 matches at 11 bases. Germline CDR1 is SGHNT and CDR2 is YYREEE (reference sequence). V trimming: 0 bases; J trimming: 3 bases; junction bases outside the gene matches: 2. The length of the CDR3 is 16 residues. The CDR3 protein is CASSLGSGRVYNEQFF. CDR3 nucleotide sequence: TGTGCCAGCAGCTTGGGTAGCGGGAGGGTCTACAATGAGCAGTTCTTC. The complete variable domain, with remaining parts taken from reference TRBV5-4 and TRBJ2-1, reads ETGVTQSPTHLIKTRGQQVTLRCSSQSGHNTVSWYQQALGQGPQFIFQYYREEENGRGNFPPRFSGLQFPNYSSELNVNALELDDSALYLCASSLGSGRVYNEQFFGPGTRLTVL.

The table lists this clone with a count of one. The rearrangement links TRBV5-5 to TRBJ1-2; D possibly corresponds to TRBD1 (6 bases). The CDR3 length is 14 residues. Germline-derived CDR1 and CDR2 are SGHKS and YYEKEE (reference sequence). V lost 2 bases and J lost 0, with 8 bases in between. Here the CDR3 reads CASSLQGANYGYTF. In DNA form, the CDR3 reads TGTGCCAGCAGCTTACAGGGAGCTAACTATGGCTACACCTTC.

The CDR3 sequence is CASSRQGFDGYTF. In DNA form, the CDR3 reads TGTGCCAGCAGCCGACAGGGGTTCGATGGCTACACCTTC. The chain has TRBV11-3 and TRBJ1-2, with 8 nucleotides matching TRBD1. V trimming: 5 bases; J trimming: 6 bases; junction bases outside the gene matches: 5. The CDR3 is made up of 13 amino acids. The germline V gene has CDR1 SGHNT and CDR2 YENEEA.

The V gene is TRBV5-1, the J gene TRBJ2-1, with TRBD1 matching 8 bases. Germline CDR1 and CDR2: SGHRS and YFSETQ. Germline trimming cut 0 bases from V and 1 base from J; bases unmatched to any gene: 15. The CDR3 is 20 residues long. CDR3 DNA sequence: TGCGCCAGCAGCTTGGCCGGTGGACAGGGTCTAGCCAGGTCCTACAATGAGCAGTTCTTC. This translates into CASSLAGGQGLARSYNEQFF.

CDR3 amino acids: CASSSNSGMKETQYF. The CDR3 DNA reads as TGTGCCAGCAGTTCTAATAGCGGGATGAAAGAGACCCAGTACTTC. The chain combines TRBV6-5 with TRBJ2-5, with 8 bases aligning to TRBD2. Germline V gene sequence: CDR1 MNHEY, CDR2 SVGAGI. This CDR3 is built from 15 residues. Trimming cost V 4 bases and J 3 bases; bases outside gene matches: 7.

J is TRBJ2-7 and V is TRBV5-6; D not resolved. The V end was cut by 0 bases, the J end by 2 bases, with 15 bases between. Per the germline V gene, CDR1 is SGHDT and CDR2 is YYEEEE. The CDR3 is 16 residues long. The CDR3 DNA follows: TGTGCCAGCAGCTTGGTACCAGGCATAAACCCCTACGAGCAGTACTTC. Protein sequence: CASSLVPGINPYEQYF.

DNA of the CDR3: TGTGCCAGCAGTCCCCCTAGTCTAGCGGGAGGGTCCTACGAGCAGTACTTC. Translated, it gives CASSPPSLAGGSYEQYF. The chain links TRBV25-1 to TRBJ2-7; 12 bases align to TRBD2. The trim removed 5 bases at V and 1 base at J, leaving 9 bases unmatched. The V gene's germline CDR1 is MGHDK and CDR2 SYGVNS. The CDR3 runs 17 residues.